The 17 T cell receptor beta chains given below trace back to one sample, sequenced in a study of tissue T cells after allogeneic stem cell transplantation. The protocol was immunoSEQ multiplex PCR, while the TCRdb copy is restricted to in-frame clones and leaves out a portion. The table lists approximately 6,600 clones, around half of them singletons, with 7% to 9% in the top ten. The time point was: mouse harvest day 7 after allogeneic transplant. The graft held 10^6 splenic CD5+ T cells and 10^7 T-cell-depleted bone marrow cells. Sequencing input: lymph node tissue. Every receptor here comes from a female BALB/c mouse given C57BL/6 T cells with graft-versus-host disease after an allogeneic hematopoietic cell transplant.

A word on this clone: Germline and genes: mouse. The read finishes 1 residue shy of the CDR3 end, and the germline J gene is used to complete it. The V and J genes are TRBV1 and TRBJ2-2; the match to TRBD2 covers 8 bases. J lost 4 bases, V lost 5 bases, and 6 bases had no gene match. Germline CDR1 and CDR2: NSQYPW and LRSPGD (reference sequence). The CDR3 is made up of 15 amino acids. CDR3 DNA (partial): TGCACCTGCAGTCCCCGACTGGGGTTCACCGGGCAGCTCTAC. Residues: CTCSPRLGFTGQLY. The CDR3 reads in full as CTCSPRLGFTGQLYF.

About this clone itself: Gene labels here are mouse ones. The read halts 1 residue ahead of the CDR3 end, with the missing end drawn from the germline J gene. The chain is built from TRBV29 and TRBJ1-6; no clear D. TRBJ1-6 is annotated as an ORF whose role is uncertain. This CDR3 is built from 11 residues. Trimming removed 5 bases from V and 7 bases from J, with 3 bases in between. Germline V gene data show CDR1 as MSHET and CDR2 as SYDVDS. The sequenced CDR3 bases are TGTGCTAGCAGTGGGAATTCGCCCCTCTAC. Translation gives CASSGNSPLY. The whole CDR3 protein reads CASSGNSPLYF.

This clone was seen more than once but under ten times. Here the gene names and germline are mouse. The DNA ends 1 residue before the CDR3 does, and the rest of the CDR3 is filled in from the germline J gene. The V call is TRBV20, the J call TRBJ2-7; TRBD1 aligns across 9 bases. The J segment lost 3 bases and the V segment lost 5 bases, leaving 2 bases of the junction unmatched. Per the germline V gene, CDR1 is GFQATS and CDR2 is STVNSAI. The length of the CDR3 is 12 residues. CDR3 bases read: TGTGGTGCTTACAGGGGGCGCTATGAACAGTAC. Amino acids: CGAYRGRYEQY. In full, the CDR3 is CGAYRGRYEQYF.

This clone was seen a few times. The genes and germline here are from mouse. The read stops 1 residue short of the end of the CDR3; the missing end is completed from the germline J gene. V gene TRBV12-2 combines with J gene TRBJ1-3; D not resolved. In germline, CDR1 is SGHLS, CDR2 HYDKME. CDR3 size: 14 residues. Trimming shortened V by 0 bases and J by 0 bases, and 5 bases separated the two germline ends. This CDR3 reads CASSLYDSGNTLYF. CDR3 DNA, as far as it was read: TGTGCCAGCTCTCTCTATGATTCTGGAAATACGCTCTAT.

Points on this clone: The germline and genes are mouse ones. With the read ending 1 residue before the CDR3 end, the germline J gene is used to fill in that end. This chain links TRBV23 with TRBJ2-7. The CDR3 loop spans 15 amino acids. Looked up from germline, CDR1 is KGHTA and CDR2 is FQNQQP. Partial CDR3 DNA: TGCTCCAGCAGTCAATCAAGTGGGGGCCTATATGAACAGTAC. Translated, it gives CSSSQSSGGLYEQY. The full CDR3 protein reads CSSSQSSGGLYEQYF.

This clone was counted between two and nine times. Genes here carry mouse names. The CDR3 extends 1 residue past the end of the read, so its final part is completed from the germline J gene. The rearrangement joins TRBV19 to TRBJ2-7, with TRBD2 identical over 11 bases. Germline trimming cut 6 bases from V and 6 bases from J; bases unmatched to any gene: 8. The CDR3 is made up of 14 amino acids. The germline V gene has CDR1 FNHDT and CDR2 SITEND (reference sequence). This CDR3 is CASTRTGGRSEQYF. The sequenced part of the CDR3 DNA is TGTGCCAGCACCCGGACTGGGGGGAGGAGTGAACAGTAC.

A word on this clone: Gene names are the mouse ones. The CDR3 is cut off 1 residue early in the read; its end comes from the germline J gene. The gene calls are TRBV20 and TRBJ2-3, with 11 bases that match TRBD2. The CDR3 contains 14 residues. The V gene's germline CDR1 is GFQATS and CDR2 STVNSAI. V was pared by 3 bases and J by 3 bases, with 2 bases of the junction left unmatched. CDR3 amino acids: CGASDWGGAETLYF. The covered CDR3 bases are TGTGGTGCTAGCGACTGGGGGGGGGCAGAAACGCTGTAT.

This clone is large (0.1 to 1%) within its sample. Germline and genes: mouse. The DNA ends 1 residue before the CDR3 does, and the rest of the CDR3 is filled in from the germline J gene. The chain has TRBV15 and TRBJ2-7; D uncertain. This CDR3 is 10 amino acids long. Germline CDR1 SGHND, CDR2 FRSKSL. V lost 1 base and J 7 bases, leaving 2 bases between the germline ends. CDR3 DNA (partial): TGTGCCAGCAGTTTAGGGGAACAGTAC. Protein: CASSLGEQY. The full CDR3 sequence reads CASSLGEQYF.

On this clone: The germline and genes are mouse ones. The DNA ends 1 residue before the CDR3 does, and the rest of the CDR3 is filled in from the germline J gene. The J gene is TRBJ1-1, the V gene TRBV13-2; D may be TRBD1 (6 bases). Germline V lookup: CDR1 NNHNN, CDR2 SYGAGS (reference sequence). Trimming shortened V by 1 base and J by 1 base, and 8 bases separated the two germline ends. The CDR3 loop spans 14 amino acids. The CDR3 sequence: CASGDRDKNTEVFF. CDR3 DNA, as far as it was read: TGTGCCAGCGGTGATCGGGACAAAAACACAGAAGTCTTC.

To note about this clone: Gene and germline names: mouse. Read sequence stops 1 residue before the CDR3 end, and the germline J gene provides the missing end. The chain links TRBV16 to TRBJ2-5; TRBD2 might be the D (6 bases). Germline assignment: CDR1 SGHSA and CDR2 FRNQAP. The CDR3 runs to 13 residues. Trimming took off 4 bases at V and 1 base at J, with 6 bases between the two ends. CDR3: CASSWGDQDTQYF. Incomplete CDR3 DNA: TGTGCAAGCAGCTGGGGGGACCAAGACACCCAGTAC.

Points on this clone: Gene names and germline match the mouse. From the germline J gene comes the end of the CDR3, since the read stops 1 residue before it. The chain uses TRBV15 and TRBJ2-2; D possibly corresponds to TRBD1 (7 bases). The length of the CDR3 is 15 residues. Looked up from germline, CDR1 is SGHND and CDR2 is FRSKSL. Trimming stripped 1 base from V and 3 bases from J, with 9 bases between. CDR3 sequence: CASSLEGADTGQLYF. Partial CDR3 DNA: TGTGCCAGCAGTTTAGAGGGGGCGGACACCGGGCAGCTCTAC.

This clone is categorized as medium-sized (0.01 to 0.1%). The gene names given are mouse names. The read halts 1 residue ahead of the CDR3 end, with the missing end drawn from the germline J gene. This rearrangement joins TRBV13-2 to TRBJ2-5, with 7 bases fitting TRBD2. Per the germline V gene, CDR1 is NNHNN and CDR2 is SYGAGS (reference sequence). J lost 10 bases, V lost 0 bases, and 2 bases had no gene match. CDR3 length: 12 residues. The CDR3 here is CASGDALGPQYF. CDR3 DNA, as far as it was read: TGTGCCAGCGGTGATGCACTGGGGCCCCAGTAC.

This clone showed up just once. Germline and genes: mouse. The read is 1 residue too short to cover the CDR3 end, so that end is filled in from the germline J gene. The gene calls are TRBV16 and TRBJ1-1; possible D gene TRBD1, 5 bases. V dropped 1 base and J dropped 1 base, with 7 bases sitting between them. Germline V gene sequence: CDR1 SGHSA, CDR2 FRNQAP. The CDR3 length is 14 residues. The sequenced CDR3 bases are TGTGCAAGCAGCTTAGTGGGGGGAAACACAGAAGTCTTC. Its protein is CASSLVGGNTEVF. The entire CDR3 protein reads CASSLVGGNTEVFF. Variable domain in full (rest from reference TRBV16 and TRBJ1-1): NAGVIQTPRHKVTGKGQEATLWCEPISGHSAVFWYRQTIVQGLEFLTYFRNQAPIDDSGMPKERFSAQMPNQSHSTLKIQSTQPQDSAVYLCASSLVGGNTEVFFGKGTRLTVV.

This clone has only a few counts. The genes are named according to mouse. The read gets to within 1 residue of the CDR3 end, and the germline J gene fills in the rest. The genes are TRBV23 and TRBJ1-6; the table's D call, TRBD1, was not checked against the DNA. TRBJ1-6 is marked as an open reading frame, function uncertain. Germline V CDR1 and CDR2: KGHTA, FQNQQP. The CDR3 totals 15 residues. The DNA read from the CDR3 is TGCTCCAGCAGTCAACAGGGGGCGGGTAATTCGCCCCTCTAC. This sequence encodes CSSSQQGAGNSPLY. From start to end, the CDR3 is CSSSQQGAGNSPLYF.

In the case of this clone: All gene names here are mouse names. The CDR3 extends 1 residue past the end of the read, so its final part is completed from the germline J gene. This sequence joins TRBV1 and TRBJ2-3, with 8 bases aligning to TRBD2. The CDR3 is 14 residues long. V was clipped by 1 base and J by 3 bases; unmatched bases: 0. CDR1 NSQYPW and CDR2 LRSPGD come from the germline V gene (reference sequence). The CDR3 reads CTCSAGLGAETLYF. The part of the CDR3 DNA that was read is TGCACCTGCAGTGCAGGACTGGGGGCAGAAACGCTGTAT.

This clone was counted once. The germline and genes are mouse ones. The CDR3 end lies 1 residue beyond the end of the read and is filled in from the germline J gene. The gene calls are TRBV15 and TRBJ1-1; D gene ambiguous. The CDR3 spans 13 residues. CDR1 is SGHND and CDR2 is FRSKSL in the germline V gene. The ends were cut back, 1 base at V and 6 bases at J, with 9 bases in the middle. CDR3 DNA (partial): TGTGCCAGCAGTTTAGAGCGCGTCGCAGAAGTCTTC. Protein sequence: CASSLERVAEVF. From start to end, the CDR3 is CASSLERVAEVFF.

This clone has only one observation. Genes and germline are mouse. The CDR3 extends 1 residue past the end of the read, so its final part is completed from the germline J gene. The chain joins TRBV3 to TRBJ2-4, with 8 bases that match TRBD1. Trimming cost V 6 bases and J 1 base; bases outside gene matches: 0. The CDR3 loop spans 13 amino acids. CDR1 SNHLY and CDR2 FYNGKV come from the germline V gene (reference sequence). CDR3 bases read: TGTGCCAGCAGGGACAGGGGTCAAAACACCTTGTAC. Translation: CASRDRGQNTLY. The CDR3 as a whole reads CASRDRGQNTLYF. Drawing the rest from reference TRBV3 and TRBJ2-4, the complete variable domain is GPKVLQIPSHQIIDMGQMVTLNCDPVSNHLYFYWYKQILGQQMEFLVNFYNGKVMEKSKLFKDQFSVERPDGSYFTLKIQPTALEDSAVYFCASRDRGQNTLYFGAGTRLSVL.